Shown below are 29 T cell receptor beta chains from a single sample sequenced in a study of OX40 agonist ivuxolimab in advanced cancers. Assay: immunoSEQ multiplex PCR; the TCRdb copy retains only in-frame clones and omits some. The sample includes approximately 74,000 clones, about 90% of them seen just once. The specimen was CD4+ or CD8+ T cells sorted from blood, collected in a trial of the OX40 agonist ivuxolimab. The receptor source for this set is an adult with an advanced solid tumor such as melanoma, head and neck, liver or kidney cancer.

The V and J genes are TRBV28 and TRBJ1-2; possibly TRBD1 for D (5 bases). The CDR3 sequence is 12 residues long. The germline V gene has CDR1 MDHEN and CDR2 SYDVKM. V was cut by 5 bases and J by 7 bases, with 11 bases left in between. The CDR3 region has the DNA TGTGCCAGCAGTCCCGGGGCCGGTGGCTACACCTTC. Its translation: CASSPGAGGYTF.

The chain employs TRBV7-8 and TRBJ2-5; the D is unclear. CDR1 SGHVS and CDR2 FQNEAQ come from the germline V gene. The ends were cut back, 7 bases at V and 1 base at J, with 16 bases in the middle. This CDR3 spans 15 amino acids. This chain's CDR3 is CASTASGYVQETQYF. For the CDR3, the DNA is TGTGCCAGCACCGCATCAGGTTACGTCCAAGAGACCCAGTACTTC. Full variable domain (outside the CDR3, taken from reference TRBV7-8 and TRBJ2-5): GAGVSQSPRYKVAKRGQDVALRCDPISGHVSLFWYQQALGQGPEFLTYFQNEAQLDKSGLPSDRFFAERPEGSVSTLKIQRTQQEDSAVYLCASTASGYVQETQYFGPGTRLLVL.

The rearrangement uses TRBV28 and TRBJ1-2; D is unresolved. Trimming shortened V by 2 bases and J by 4 bases, and 11 bases separated the two germline ends. Germline V gene data show CDR1 as MDHEN and CDR2 as SYDVKM. The CDR3 contains 14 residues. The CDR3 nucleotides are TGTGCCAGCAGTTTAGGTTCCCAGATCTATGGCTACACCTTC. The encoded protein is CASSLGSQIYGYTF.

The chain recombines TRBV19 with TRBJ1-1, with D tentatively TRBD1 (5 bases). Trimming took off 7 bases at V and 1 base at J, with 7 bases between the two ends. This CDR3 comprises 12 residues. Germline CDR1 and CDR2: LNHDA and SQIVND (reference sequence). The CDR3 DNA is TGTGCCAGTAACCAGGGGAACACTGAAGCTTTCTTT. It is translated as CASNQGNTEAFF.

This chain joins TRBV7-9 and TRBJ2-1; 12 nucleotides line up with TRBD1. J gave up 9 bases and V 0 bases, and 6 bases lay outside the gene matches. The CDR3 totals 16 residues. The germline V gene encodes CDR1 SEHNR and CDR2 FQNEAQ (reference sequence). CDR3 in amino acids: CASSLASGTGGGEQFF. In DNA, the CDR3 is TGTGCCAGCAGCTTAGCCAGCGGGACAGGGGGCGGTGAGCAGTTCTTC.

This clone was seen just once. The V call is TRBV5-6, the J call TRBJ2-1; maybe TRBD2 (5 bases). V was cut by 7 bases and J by 4 bases, with 18 bases left in between. There are 15 residues in the CDR3. The germline CDR1 and CDR2 sequences are SGHDT and YYEEEE. The CDR3 DNA reads as TGTGCCAGCCTGATCAGGACTTGGGCTTACAATGAGCAGTTCTTC. It encodes CASLIRTWAYNEQFF.

This clone was seen a single time. J is TRBJ1-5 and V is TRBV28; D unclear. This CDR3 spans 14 amino acids. The germline V and J ends were trimmed by 6 bases and 7 bases, with 16 bases remaining between them. Germline CDR1 is MDHEN and CDR2 is SYDVKM. CDR3 nucleotides: TGTGCCAGCAGCCCAAAACACAGAAACCAGCCCCAGCATTTT. Its translation: CASSPKHRNQPQHF.

The chain combines TRBV6-1 with TRBJ1-2; TRBD1 matches at 7 bases. With V trimmed by 5 bases and J by 7 bases, 10 bases remained unmatched. CDR1 MNHNS and CDR2 SASEGT come from the germline V gene. The length of the CDR3 is 14 residues. The CDR3, as DNA: TGTGCCAGCAGTACTTCTAAGACAGGGTTTGGCTACACCTTC. Protein sequence: CASSTSKTGFGYTF.

V is TRBV10-1 and J is TRBJ2-2, with 8 positions matching TRBD1. The CDR3 runs 18 residues. CDR1 is WNHNN, CDR2 SYGVQD, per germline (reference sequence). Unmatched junction bases numbered 12, after V lost 4 bases and J lost 2 bases. CDR3 loop: CASSVGLSGGDNTGELFF. The CDR3 DNA follows: TGCGCCAGCAGTGTGGGACTCTCAGGGGGCGATAACACCGGGGAGCTGTTTTTT.

The CDR3 coding sequence is TGTGCCTGGAGGTTGATGGGTGTCGGCACTGAAGCTTTCTTT. As protein: CAWRLMGVGTEAFF. The chain couples TRBV30 to TRBJ1-1; D unresolved. This CDR3 comprises 14 residues. Germline CDR1 and CDR2: GTSNPN and SVGIG (reference sequence). The ends were cut back, 3 bases at V and 4 bases at J, with 15 bases in the middle. The entire variable domain, with the rest obtained from reference TRBV30 and TRBJ1-1, is as follows: SQTIHQWPATLVQPVGSPLSLECTVEGTSNPNLYWYRQAAGRGLQLLFYSVGIGQISSEVPQNLSASRPQDRQFILSSKKLLLSDSGFYLCAWRLMGVGTEAFFGQGTRLTVV.

The chain recombines TRBV28 with TRBJ1-1; 12 bases map to TRBD1. This CDR3 is 15 amino acids long. J lost 5 bases, V lost 6 bases, and 7 bases had no gene match. Germline values: CDR1 MDHEN, CDR2 SYDVKM. The CDR3 reads CASSRGQGARTEAFF. Here the CDR3 DNA reads TGTGCCAGCAGCAGGGGACAGGGGGCGAGGACTGAAGCTTTCTTT.

This clone was observed a single time. The rearrangement uses TRBV21-1 and TRBJ1-1. TRBV21-1 is marked as a pseudogene. The CDR3 spans 19 residues. The CDR3 reads CASSKLPGSKAYRNTEAFF. DNA for the CDR3: TGTGCCAGCAGCAAACTTCCAGGGAGTAAGGCGTACAGGAACACTGAAGCTTTCTTT.

The V and J genes are TRBV5-1 and TRBJ1-1; D gene unclear. The CDR3 totals 14 residues. Per germline, CDR1 SGHRS and CDR2 YFSETQ. Between the trimmed V and J ends, which lost 0 bases and 7 bases, there was a span of 13 bases. The CDR3 protein is CASSLVGNEIEAFF. The CDR3 nucleotides are TGCGCCAGCAGCTTGGTTGGGAACGAGATTGAAGCTTTCTTT. Complete variable domain (other parts from reference TRBV5-1 and TRBJ1-1): KAGVTQTPRYLIKTRGQQVTLSCSPISGHRSVSWYQQTPGQGLQFLFEYFSETQRNKGNFPGRFSGRQFSNSRSEMNVSTLELGDSALYLCASSLVGNEIEAFFGQGTRLTVV.

Points on this clone: One junction end does not reproduce the germline sequence, and a read error may be involved. V gene TRBV6-4 combines with J gene TRBJ1-4, with 8 bases matching TRBD1. The CDR3 has 14 residues. Germline V gene lookup returns CDR1 MRHNA and CDR2 SNTAGT. For the CDR3, the DNA is TGTGCCAGCAGTTACTCAGGGACAGGAGAAAAACTGTTTTTT. This gives the protein CASSYSGTGEKLFF.

This clone showed up just a few times. This rearrangement joins TRBV6-5 to TRBJ1-1; 7 bases map to TRBD1. The J segment lost 2 bases and the V segment lost 6 bases, leaving 3 bases of the junction unmatched. The CDR3 loop spans 13 amino acids. CDR1 is MNHEY, CDR2 SVGAGI, per germline. As DNA, the CDR3 is TGTGCCAGCAGGCGGACAGGAAACACTGAAGCTTTCTTT. It specifies CASRRTGNTEAFF.

This sequence joins TRBV7-7 and TRBJ2-3, with 8 bases lining up with TRBD2. Per germline, CDR1 SSHAT and CDR2 FNYEAQ (reference sequence). The CDR3 runs 13 residues. DNA of the CDR3: TGTGCTAGCGGGGCGGCAGGGGCAGATACGCAGTATTTT. As protein: CASGAAGADTQYF.

The J gene is TRBJ2-1, the V gene TRBV7-9, with D perhaps being TRBD1 or TRBD2 (5 bases each). Trimming stripped 6 bases from V and 7 bases from J, with 10 bases between. The CDR3 extends over 12 amino acids. Germline assignment: CDR1 SEHNR and CDR2 FQNEAQ (reference sequence). Here the CDR3 reads CASSLGENEQFF. The DNA of the CDR3 is TGTGCCAGCAGTCTGGGGGAGAATGAGCAGTTCTTC.

This clone was counted a single time. The V call is TRBV28, the J call TRBJ1-2, with 7 bases aligning to TRBD1. Germline CDR1 and CDR2: MDHEN and SYDVKM. The CDR3 loop spans 14 amino acids. The V gene end was trimmed by 6 bases and the J gene end by 8 bases; junction bases not matched to a gene: 12. CDR3 sequence (DNA): TGTGCCAGCAGCCGCCCCCCGACAGGGAACGGCTACACCTTC. Its translation: CASSRPPTGNGYTF.

This chain joins TRBV9 and TRBJ1-6; tentatively, D is TRBD1 (5 bases). Germline values: CDR1 SGDLS, CDR2 YYNGEE. The V gene lost 1 base and the J gene lost 7 bases, with 9 bases spanning the gap. This CDR3 is built from 14 residues. The CDR3 loop is CASSVLQANSPLHF. The CDR3 DNA is TGTGCCAGCAGCGTACTACAGGCCAATTCACCCCTCCACTTT.

V gene TRBV4-1 combines with J gene TRBJ1-3, with D perhaps matching TRBD1 (6 bases). From germline, CDR1 is MGHRA and CDR2 YSYEKL. Trimming cost V 2 bases and J 4 bases, with 24 bases left between them. The CDR3 consists of 19 residues. CDR3 nucleotides: TGCGCCAGCAGCCAAAGCGATCCCGGGGGCGCCGCCGCCGGAAACACCATATATTTT. This translates into CASSQSDPGGAAAGNTIYF.

The chain has TRBV19 and TRBJ2-3, with TRBD1 matching 8 bases. CDR3 length equals 14 residues. CDR1 is LNHDA, CDR2 SQIVND, per germline (reference sequence). V lost 6 bases and J lost 4; bases outside the gene matches: 6. The chain's CDR3 is CASSRGQGPDTQYF. The DNA for the CDR3 is TGTGCCAGTAGCCGCGGACAGGGCCCAGATACGCAGTATTTT.

V usage is TRBV6-4 and J usage is TRBJ2-2, with no clear D. V lost 7 bases, J lost 6 bases, and 21 bases lay in between. The CDR3 runs to 16 residues. The germline V gene encodes CDR1 MRHNA and CDR2 SNTAGT. CDR3 DNA: TGTGCCAGCACTATTGGATGGATCACCCAGGCCGGGGAGCTGTTTTTT. It translates to CASTIGWITQAGELFF.

The V call is TRBV7-9, the J call TRBJ1-2; a weak D match, TRBD1 (6 bases). Germline CDR1 and CDR2: SEHNR and FQNEAQ (reference sequence). Deletions cut 7 bases from V and 8 bases from J, with 29 bases between. The CDR3 length is 17 residues. The CDR3 reads CASTYTTGGLGGRGYTF. The CDR3 DNA reads as TGTGCCAGCACCTATACTACCGGGGGGCTCGGCGGGAGAGGCTACACCTTC. Combining the CDR3 with reference TRBV7-9 and TRBJ1-2 gives the whole variable domain DTGVSQNPRHKITKRGQNVTFRCDPISEHNRLYWYRQTLGQGPEFLTYFQNEAQLEKSRLLSDRFSAERPKGSFSTLEIQRTEQGDSAMYLCASTYTTGGLGGRGYTFGSGTRLTVV.

CDR3 sequence reads: CASSEDRGYGYTF. The CDR3 DNA is TGTGCCAGCAGTGAGGACAGGGGCTATGGCTACACCTTC. The rearrangement links TRBV6-1 to TRBJ1-2, with 9 bases identical to TRBD1. The CDR3 consists of 13 residues. From germline, CDR1 is MNHNS and CDR2 SASEGT. After removal of 3 bases from V and 4 bases from J, the junction contained 0 bases not matched to a gene.

This chain joins TRBV7-8 and TRBJ2-5, with 8 bases identical to TRBD2. Per germline, CDR1 SGHVS and CDR2 FQNEAQ. The V and J ends lost 6 bases and 4 bases, in that order; junction bases with no gene match: 7. The CDR3 spans 14 residues. CDR3 residues: CASRTRGGAETQYF. The CDR3 nucleotides read TGTGCCAGCAGGACACGGGGGGGGGCAGAGACCCAGTACTTC.

V usage is TRBV9 and J usage is TRBJ1-2; 10 positions match TRBD1. The CDR3 totals 15 residues. V was clipped by 0 bases and J by 8 bases; unmatched bases: 7. Germline assignment: CDR1 SGDLS and CDR2 YYNGEE. This CDR3 reads CASSVVPGQGMGYTF. Written as DNA, the CDR3 is TGTGCCAGCAGCGTAGTTCCGGGACAGGGGATGGGCTACACCTTC.

CDR3: CASSGGGLGTQYF. The CDR3 DNA reads as TGTGCCAGCAGCGGTGGGGGCCTGGGGACGCAGTATTTT. This sequence joins TRBV7-8 and TRBJ2-3; D is perhaps TRBD1 (6 bases). V was pared by 5 bases and J by 9 bases, with 15 bases between. The CDR3 has 13 amino acids. The germline V gene encodes CDR1 SGHVS and CDR2 FQNEAQ.

The rearrangement joins TRBV29-1 to TRBJ2-1; the D call may be TRBD1 or TRBD2 (5 bases each). The CDR3 spans 14 residues. Germline-derived CDR1 and CDR2 are SQVTM and ANQGSEA. Trimming took off 3 bases at V and 8 bases at J, with 17 bases between the two ends. Written as DNA, the CDR3 is TGCAGCGTTGAGGTGGCAGGGAACGGGGATGAGCAGTTCTTC. It translates to CSVEVAGNGDEQFF.

V is TRBV19 and J is TRBJ1-4; D is unresolved. The V end lost 6 bases, the J end lost 0 bases, and 8 bases lay between the germline ends. The CDR3 is made up of 14 amino acids. The germline gives CDR1 LNHDA, CDR2 SQIVND (reference sequence). For the CDR3, the DNA is TGTGCCAGTAGCACACGGGCAACTAATGAAAAACTGTTTTTT. Its translation is CASSTRATNEKLFF.